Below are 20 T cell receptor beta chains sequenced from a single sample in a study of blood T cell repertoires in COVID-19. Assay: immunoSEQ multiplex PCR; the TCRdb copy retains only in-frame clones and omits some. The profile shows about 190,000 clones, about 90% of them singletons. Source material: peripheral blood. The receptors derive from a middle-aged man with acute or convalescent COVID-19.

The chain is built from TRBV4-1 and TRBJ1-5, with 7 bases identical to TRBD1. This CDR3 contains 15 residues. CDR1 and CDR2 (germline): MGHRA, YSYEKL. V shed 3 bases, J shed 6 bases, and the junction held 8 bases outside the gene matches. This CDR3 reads CASSQDGTVGQPQHF. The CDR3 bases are TGCGCCAGCAGCCAGGACGGGACAGTCGGTCAGCCCCAGCATTTT.

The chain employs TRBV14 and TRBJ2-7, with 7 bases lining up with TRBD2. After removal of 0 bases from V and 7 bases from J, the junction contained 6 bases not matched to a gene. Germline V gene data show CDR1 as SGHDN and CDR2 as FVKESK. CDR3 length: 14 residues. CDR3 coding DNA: TGTGCCAGCAGCCAAGATCGAAGGGGAGGGGAGCAGTACTTC. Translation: CASSQDRRGGEQYF.

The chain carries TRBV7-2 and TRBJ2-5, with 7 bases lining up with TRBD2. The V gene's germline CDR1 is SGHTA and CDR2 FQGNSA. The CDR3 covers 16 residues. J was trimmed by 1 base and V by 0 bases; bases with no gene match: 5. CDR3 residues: CASSLAQTSFQETQYF. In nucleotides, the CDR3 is TGTGCCAGCAGCTTAGCGCAGACTAGCTTCCAAGAGACCCAGTACTTC.

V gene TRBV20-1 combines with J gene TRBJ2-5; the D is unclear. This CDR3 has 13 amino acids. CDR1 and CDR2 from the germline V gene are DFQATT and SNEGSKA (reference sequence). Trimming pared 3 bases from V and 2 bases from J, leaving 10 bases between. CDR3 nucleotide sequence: TGCAGTGCTAGTTACGGCAGGCAAGAGACCCAGTACTTC. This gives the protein CSASYGRQETQYF.

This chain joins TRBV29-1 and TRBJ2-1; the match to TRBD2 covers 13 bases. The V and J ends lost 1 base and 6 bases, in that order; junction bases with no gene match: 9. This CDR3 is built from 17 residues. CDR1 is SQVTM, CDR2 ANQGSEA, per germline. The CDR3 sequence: CSVEGLAGGRLGNEQFF. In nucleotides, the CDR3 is TGCAGCGTTGAAGGACTAGCGGGAGGTCGGTTGGGCAATGAGCAGTTCTTC.

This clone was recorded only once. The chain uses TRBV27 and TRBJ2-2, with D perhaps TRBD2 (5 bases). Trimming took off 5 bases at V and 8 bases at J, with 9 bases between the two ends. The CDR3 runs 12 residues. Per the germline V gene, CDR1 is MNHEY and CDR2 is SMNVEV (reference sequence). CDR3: CASSAGVGELFF. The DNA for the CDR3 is TGTGCCAGCAGTGCGGGTGTTGGGGAGCTGTTTTTT.

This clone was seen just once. CDR3 in amino acids: CAWGGQGNEKLFF. The CDR3 DNA reads as TGTGCCTGGGGGGGACAGGGGAATGAAAAACTGTTTTTT. The chain employs TRBV30 and TRBJ1-4; 10 bases are shared with TRBD1. Germline trimming cut 5 bases from V and 5 bases from J; bases unmatched to any gene: 2. The CDR3 extends over 13 amino acids. Per germline, CDR1 GTSNPN and CDR2 SVGIG (reference sequence).

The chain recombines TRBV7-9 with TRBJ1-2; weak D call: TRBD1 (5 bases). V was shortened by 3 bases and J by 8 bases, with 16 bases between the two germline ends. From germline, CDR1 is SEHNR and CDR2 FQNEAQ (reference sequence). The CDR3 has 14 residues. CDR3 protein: CASSFGGRGNGYTF. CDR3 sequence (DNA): TGTGCCAGCAGCTTCGGGGGGAGAGGGAACGGCTACACCTTC.

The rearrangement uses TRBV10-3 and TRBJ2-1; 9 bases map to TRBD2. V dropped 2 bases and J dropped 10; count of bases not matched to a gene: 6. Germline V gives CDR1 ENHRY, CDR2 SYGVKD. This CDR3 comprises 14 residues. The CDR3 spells CAISEGGRASEQFF. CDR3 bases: TGTGCCATCAGTGAGGGCGGGAGGGCCTCGGAGCAGTTCTTC.

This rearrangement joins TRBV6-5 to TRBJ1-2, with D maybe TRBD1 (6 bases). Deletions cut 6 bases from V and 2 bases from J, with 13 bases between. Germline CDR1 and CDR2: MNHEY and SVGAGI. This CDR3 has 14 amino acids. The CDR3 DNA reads TGTGCCAGCAGCCGACAGGAAGGGAACTATGGCTACACCTTC. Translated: CASSRQEGNYGYTF.

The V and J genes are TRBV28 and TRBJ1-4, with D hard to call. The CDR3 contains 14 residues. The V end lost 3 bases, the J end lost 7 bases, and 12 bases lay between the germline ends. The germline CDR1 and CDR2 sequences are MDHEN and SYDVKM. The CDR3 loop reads CASSFGVGREKLFF. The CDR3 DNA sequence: TGTGCCAGCAGTTTCGGTGTGGGCCGTGAAAAACTGTTTTTT.

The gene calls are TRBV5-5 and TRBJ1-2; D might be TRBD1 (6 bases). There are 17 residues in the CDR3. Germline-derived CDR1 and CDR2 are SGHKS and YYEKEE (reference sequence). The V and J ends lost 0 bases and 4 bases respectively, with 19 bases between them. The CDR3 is CASSLASARGFSYGYTF. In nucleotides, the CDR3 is TGTGCCAGCAGCTTGGCCTCGGCCAGGGGATTTTCCTATGGCTACACCTTC.

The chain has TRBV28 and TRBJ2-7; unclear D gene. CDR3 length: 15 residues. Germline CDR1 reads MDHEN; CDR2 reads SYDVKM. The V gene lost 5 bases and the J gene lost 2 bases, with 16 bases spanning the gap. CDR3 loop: CASSHEEELPYEQYF. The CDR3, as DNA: TGTGCCAGCAGTCACGAAGAAGAGTTGCCCTACGAGCAGTACTTC.

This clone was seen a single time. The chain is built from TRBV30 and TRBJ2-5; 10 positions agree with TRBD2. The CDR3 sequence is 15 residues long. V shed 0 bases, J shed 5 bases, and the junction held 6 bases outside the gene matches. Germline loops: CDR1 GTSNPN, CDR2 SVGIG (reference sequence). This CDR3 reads CAWSVLAGVGETQYF. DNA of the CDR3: TGTGCCTGGAGTGTGCTAGCGGGAGTTGGGGAGACCCAGTACTTC.

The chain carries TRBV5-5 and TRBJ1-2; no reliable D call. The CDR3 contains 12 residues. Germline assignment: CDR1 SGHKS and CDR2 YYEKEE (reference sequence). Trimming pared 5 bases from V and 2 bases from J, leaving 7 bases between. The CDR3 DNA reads TGTGCCAGCAGTGGCAGGAACTATGGCTACACCTTC. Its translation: CASSGRNYGYTF.

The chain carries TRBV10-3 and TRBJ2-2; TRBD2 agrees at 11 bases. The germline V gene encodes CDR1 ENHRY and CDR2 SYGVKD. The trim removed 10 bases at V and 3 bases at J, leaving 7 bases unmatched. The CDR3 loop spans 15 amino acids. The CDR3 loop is CATRPSGGYTGELFF. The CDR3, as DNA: TGTGCCACCCGTCCTAGCGGGGGGTACACCGGGGAGCTGTTTTTT.

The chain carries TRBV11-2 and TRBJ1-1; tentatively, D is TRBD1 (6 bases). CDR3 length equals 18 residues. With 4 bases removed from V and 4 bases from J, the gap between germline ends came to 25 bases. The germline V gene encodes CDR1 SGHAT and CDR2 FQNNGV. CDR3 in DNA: TGTGCCAGCAGCTCCCCGAGGGGGGGCAGGGGCCGAGGCACTGAAGCTTTCTTT. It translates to CASSSPRGGRGRGTEAFF.

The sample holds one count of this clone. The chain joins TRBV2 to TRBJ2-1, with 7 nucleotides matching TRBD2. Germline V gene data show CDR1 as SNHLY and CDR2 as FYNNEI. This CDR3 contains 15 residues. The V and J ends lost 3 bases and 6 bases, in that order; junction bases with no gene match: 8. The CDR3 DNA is TGTGCCAGCAGTGATCTCGCGGGAGTAAGCAATGAGCAGTTCTTC. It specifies CASSDLAGVSNEQFF.

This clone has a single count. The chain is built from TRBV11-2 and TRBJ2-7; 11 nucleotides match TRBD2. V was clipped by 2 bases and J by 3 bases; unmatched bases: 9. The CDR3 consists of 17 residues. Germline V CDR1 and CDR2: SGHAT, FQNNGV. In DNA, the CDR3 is TGTGCCAGCAGCTTAAGTACTAGCGGGAGTTTCCACTACGAGCAGTACTTC. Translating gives CASSLSTSGSFHYEQYF.

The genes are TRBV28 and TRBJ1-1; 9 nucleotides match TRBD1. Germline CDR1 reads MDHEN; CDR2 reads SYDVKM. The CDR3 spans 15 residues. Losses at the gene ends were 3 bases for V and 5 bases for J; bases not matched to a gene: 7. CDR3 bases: TGTGCCAGCAGTTTTGGGACAGGGCTAAGGACTGAAGCTTTCTTT. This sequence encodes CASSFGTGLRTEAFF.